This T cell receptor beta chain was sequenced in a study of siplizumab effects on memory and regulatory T cells. Study-level results: Siplizumab significantly decreased alloreactive sequences from unstimulated CD4+ memory cells. Naive T cells, seemingly more diverse than memory cells, seemed major alloresponse contributors. An assignable naive or memory phenotype was lacking in roughly 80-97% of proliferating CD4+ or CD8+ clones.

On this clone: Its antigen is as yet unknown.

There are 13 residues in the CDR3. V shed 4 bases and J 5 bases; nucleotides not matched to a gene: 1. Germline assignment: CDR1 SNHLY and CDR2 FYNNEI. Assaying covered some 10^5 TCR templates per sample. The assay was immunoSEQ multiplex PCR, and TCRdb's table has in-frame clones only and misses some. Among about 69,000 clones listed, 88% were seen once. V is TRBV2 and J is TRBJ2-3; 9 nucleotides agree with TRBD1. Material: Tregs sorted from blood. The clonotype originates from a human donor in good health. This CDR3 reads CASSGQGGDTQYF. The CDR3 DNA is TGTGCCAGCAGTGGACAGGGGGGAGATACGCAGTATTTT. The entire variable domain, with the rest obtained from reference TRBV2 and TRBJ2-3, is as follows: EPEVTQTPSHQVTQMGQEVILRCVPISNHLYFYWYRQILGQKVEFLVSFYNNEISEKSEIFDDQFSVERPDGSNFTLKIRSTKLEDSAMYFCASSGQGGDTQYFGPGTRLTVL.